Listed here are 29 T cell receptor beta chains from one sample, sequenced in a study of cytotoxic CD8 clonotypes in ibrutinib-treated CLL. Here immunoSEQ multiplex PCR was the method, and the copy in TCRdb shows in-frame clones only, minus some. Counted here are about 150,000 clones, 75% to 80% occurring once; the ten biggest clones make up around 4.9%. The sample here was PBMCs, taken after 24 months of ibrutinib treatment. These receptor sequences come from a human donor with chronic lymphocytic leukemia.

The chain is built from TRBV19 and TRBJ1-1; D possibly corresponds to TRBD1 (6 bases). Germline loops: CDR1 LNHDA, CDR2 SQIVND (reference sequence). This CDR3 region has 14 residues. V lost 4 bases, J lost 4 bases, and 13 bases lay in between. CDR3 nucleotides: TGTGCCAGTAGTAACACAGGGTGGGGCACTGAAGCTTTCTTT. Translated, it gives CASSNTGWGTEAFF.

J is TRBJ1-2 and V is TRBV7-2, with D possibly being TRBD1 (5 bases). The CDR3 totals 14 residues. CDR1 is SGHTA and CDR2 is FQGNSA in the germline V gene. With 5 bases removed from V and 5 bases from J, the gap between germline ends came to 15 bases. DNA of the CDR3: TGTGCCAGCAGCCGAGACTCGGGGCCTTATGGCTACACCTTC. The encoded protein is CASSRDSGPYGYTF.

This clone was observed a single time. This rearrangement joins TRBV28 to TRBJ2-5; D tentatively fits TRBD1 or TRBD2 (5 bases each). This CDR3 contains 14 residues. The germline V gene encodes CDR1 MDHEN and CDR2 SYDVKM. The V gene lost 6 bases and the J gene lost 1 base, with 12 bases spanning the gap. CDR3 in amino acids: CASSWDGPQETQYF. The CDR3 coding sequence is TGTGCCAGCAGCTGGGACGGCCCCCAAGAGACCCAGTACTTC.

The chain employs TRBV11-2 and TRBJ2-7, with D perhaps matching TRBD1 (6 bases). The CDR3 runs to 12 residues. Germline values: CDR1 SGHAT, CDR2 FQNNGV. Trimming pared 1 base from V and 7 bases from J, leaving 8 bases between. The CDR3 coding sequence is TGTGCCAGCAGCTTAGGGCAGGGGGAGCAGTACTTC. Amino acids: CASSLGQGEQYF.

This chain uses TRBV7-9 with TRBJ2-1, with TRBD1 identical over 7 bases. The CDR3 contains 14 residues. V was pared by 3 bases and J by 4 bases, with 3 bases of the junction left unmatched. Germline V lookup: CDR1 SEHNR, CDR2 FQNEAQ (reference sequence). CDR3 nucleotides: TGTGCCAGCAGCTTTTGGGACAGATACAATGAGCAGTTCTTC. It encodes CASSFWDRYNEQFF.

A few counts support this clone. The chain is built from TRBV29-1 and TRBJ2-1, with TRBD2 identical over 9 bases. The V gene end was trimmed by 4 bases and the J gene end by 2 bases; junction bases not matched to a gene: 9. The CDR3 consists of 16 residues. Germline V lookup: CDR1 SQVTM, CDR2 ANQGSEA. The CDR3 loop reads CSVAPGAGGTYNEQFF. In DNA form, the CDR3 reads TGCAGCGTTGCCCCGGGGGCGGGAGGGACCTACAATGAGCAGTTCTTC.

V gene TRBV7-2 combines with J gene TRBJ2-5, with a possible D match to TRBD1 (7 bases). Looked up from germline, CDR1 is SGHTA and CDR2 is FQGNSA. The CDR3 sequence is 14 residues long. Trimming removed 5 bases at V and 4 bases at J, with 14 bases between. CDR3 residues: CASSQGGVGETQYF. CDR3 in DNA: TGTGCCAGCAGCCAGGGGGGCGTGGGAGAGACCCAGTACTTC.

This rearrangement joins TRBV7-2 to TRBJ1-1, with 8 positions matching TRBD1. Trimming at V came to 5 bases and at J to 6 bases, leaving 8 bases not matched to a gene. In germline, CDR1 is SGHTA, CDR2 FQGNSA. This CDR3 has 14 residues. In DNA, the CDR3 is TGTGCCAGCAGCCACGGACAGGGTGGCGCTGAAGCTTTCTTT. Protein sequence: CASSHGQGGAEAFF.

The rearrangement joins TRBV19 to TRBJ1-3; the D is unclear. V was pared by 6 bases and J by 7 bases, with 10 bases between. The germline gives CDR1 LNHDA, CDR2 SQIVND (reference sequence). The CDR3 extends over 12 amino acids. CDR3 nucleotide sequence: TGTGCCAGTAGAAGCCCCGGGAACACCATATATTTT. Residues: CASRSPGNTIYF.

The CDR3 is CAWDRGTSTDTQYF. CDR3 nucleotides: TGTGCCTGGGACCGGGGGACTAGCACAGATACGCAGTATTTT. The chain employs TRBV30 and TRBJ2-3; D possibly corresponds to TRBD2 (6 bases). Germline V gene lookup returns CDR1 GTSNPN and CDR2 SVGIG (reference sequence). This CDR3 is 14 amino acids long. V was trimmed by 5 bases and J by 0 bases, leaving 12 bases between them. The variable domain in full, completed from reference TRBV30 and TRBJ2-3, reads SQTIHQWPATLVQPVGSPLSLECTVEGTSNPNLYWYRQAAGRGLQLLFYSVGIGQISSEVPQNLSASRPQDRQFILSSKKLLLSDSGFYLCAWDRGTSTDTQYFGPGTRLTVL.

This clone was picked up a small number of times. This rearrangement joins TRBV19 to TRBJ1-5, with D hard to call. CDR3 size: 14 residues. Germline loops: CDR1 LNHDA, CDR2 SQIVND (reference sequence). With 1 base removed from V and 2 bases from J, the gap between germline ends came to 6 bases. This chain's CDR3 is CASSIGTRNQPQHF. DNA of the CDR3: TGTGCCAGTAGTATAGGGACCCGCAATCAGCCCCAGCATTTT.

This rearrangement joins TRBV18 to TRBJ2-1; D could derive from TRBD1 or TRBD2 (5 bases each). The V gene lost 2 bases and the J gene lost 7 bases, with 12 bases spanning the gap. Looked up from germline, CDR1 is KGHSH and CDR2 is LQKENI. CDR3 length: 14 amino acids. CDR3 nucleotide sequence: TGTGCCAGCTCACCAAGGTCCGAGGGGAATGAGCAGTTCTTC. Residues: CASSPRSEGNEQFF.

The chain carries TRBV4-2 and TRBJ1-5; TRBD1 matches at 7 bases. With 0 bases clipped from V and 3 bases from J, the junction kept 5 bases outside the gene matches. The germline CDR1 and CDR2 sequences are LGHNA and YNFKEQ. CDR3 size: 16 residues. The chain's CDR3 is CASSQDGTDDNQPQHF. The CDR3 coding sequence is TGTGCCAGCAGCCAAGATGGGACAGACGACAATCAGCCCCAGCATTTT.

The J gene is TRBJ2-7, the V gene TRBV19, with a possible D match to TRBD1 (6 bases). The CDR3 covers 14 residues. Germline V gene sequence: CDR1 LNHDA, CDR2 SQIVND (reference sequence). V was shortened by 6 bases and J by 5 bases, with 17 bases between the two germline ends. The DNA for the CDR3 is TGTGCCAGTAGCCAAAGCCCCTACAGGGACGAGCAGTACTTC. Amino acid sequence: CASSQSPYRDEQYF.

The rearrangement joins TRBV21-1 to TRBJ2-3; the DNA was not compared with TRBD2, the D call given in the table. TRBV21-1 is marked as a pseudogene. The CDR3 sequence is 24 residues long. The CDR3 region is CASSNCESKGGLAGSPAGRDTQYF. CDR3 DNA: TGTGCCAGCAGCAATTGTGAGTCGAAAGGGGGACTAGCGGGGAGTCCAGCGGGTAGGGATACGCAGTATTTT.

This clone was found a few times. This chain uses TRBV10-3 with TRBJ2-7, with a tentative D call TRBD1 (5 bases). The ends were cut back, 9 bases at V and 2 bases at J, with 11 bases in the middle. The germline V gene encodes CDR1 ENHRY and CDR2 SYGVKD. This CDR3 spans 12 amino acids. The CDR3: CAMPGRPYEQYF. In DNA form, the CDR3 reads TGTGCCATGCCAGGGCGCCCCTACGAGCAGTACTTC.

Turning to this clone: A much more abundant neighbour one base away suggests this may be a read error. CDR3 protein: CASSLAPGDTEAFF. Written as DNA, the CDR3 is TGCGCCAGCAGCTTGGCCCCAGGGGACACTGAAGCTTTCTTT. V gene TRBV5-1 combines with J gene TRBJ1-1; TRBD1 might be the D (6 bases). CDR1 is SGHRS, CDR2 YFSETQ, per germline. V was cut by 0 bases and J by 3 bases, with 9 bases left in between. The CDR3 sequence is 14 residues long.

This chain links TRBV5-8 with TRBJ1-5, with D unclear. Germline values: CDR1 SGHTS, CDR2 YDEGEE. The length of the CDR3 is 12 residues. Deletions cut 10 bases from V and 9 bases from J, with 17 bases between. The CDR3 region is CASQRLPRPQHF. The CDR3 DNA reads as TGTGCCTCCCAAAGGCTCCCTAGGCCCCAGCATTTT.

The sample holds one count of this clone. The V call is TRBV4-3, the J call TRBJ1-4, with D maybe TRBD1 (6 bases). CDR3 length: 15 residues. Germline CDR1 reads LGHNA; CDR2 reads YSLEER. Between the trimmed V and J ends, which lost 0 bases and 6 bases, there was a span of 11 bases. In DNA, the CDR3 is TGCGCCAGCAGCCAAGACAGGGACACGGATGAAAAACTGTTTTTT. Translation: CASSQDRDTDEKLFF.

CDR3 in amino acids: CASSQGATGGGRTQYF. Written as DNA, the CDR3 is TGCGCCAGCAGCCAAGGGGCGACAGGGGGCGGAAGAACGCAGTATTTT. The V call is TRBV4-3, the J call TRBJ2-3; 10 bases are shared with TRBD1. The germline V gene has CDR1 LGHNA and CDR2 YSLEER. J lost 9 bases, V lost 1 base, and 10 bases had no gene match. There are 16 residues in the CDR3.

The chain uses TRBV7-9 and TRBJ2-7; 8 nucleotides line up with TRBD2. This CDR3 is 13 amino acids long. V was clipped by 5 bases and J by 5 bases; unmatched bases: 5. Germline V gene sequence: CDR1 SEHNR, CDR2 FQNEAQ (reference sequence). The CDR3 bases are TGTGCCAGCAGCGGCCGGCGGGGGGACGAGCAGTACTTC. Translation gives CASSGRRGDEQYF.

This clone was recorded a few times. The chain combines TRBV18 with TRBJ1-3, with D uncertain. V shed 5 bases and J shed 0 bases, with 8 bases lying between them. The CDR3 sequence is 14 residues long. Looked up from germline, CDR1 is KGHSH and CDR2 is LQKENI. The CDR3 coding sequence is TGTGCCAGCTCAGGGCAGCCCTCTGGAAACACCATATATTTT. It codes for CASSGQPSGNTIYF.

The CDR3 DNA reads TGTGCCACCAGCGCGGACCATCACTCCTACAATGAGCAGTTCTTC. It encodes CATSADHHSYNEQFF. V usage is TRBV15 and J usage is TRBJ2-1; D not certain. Germline V gene data show CDR1 as LNHNV and CDR2 as YYDKDF (reference sequence). This CDR3 spans 15 amino acids. Deletions cut 5 bases from V and 0 bases from J, with 11 bases between.

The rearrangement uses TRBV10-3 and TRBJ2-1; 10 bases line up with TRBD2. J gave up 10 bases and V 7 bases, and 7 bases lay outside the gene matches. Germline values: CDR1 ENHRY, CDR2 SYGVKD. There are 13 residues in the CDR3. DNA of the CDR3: TGTGCCATCAAGGAGCGGGAGGGCGCCGAGCAGTTCTTC. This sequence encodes CAIKEREGAEQFF.

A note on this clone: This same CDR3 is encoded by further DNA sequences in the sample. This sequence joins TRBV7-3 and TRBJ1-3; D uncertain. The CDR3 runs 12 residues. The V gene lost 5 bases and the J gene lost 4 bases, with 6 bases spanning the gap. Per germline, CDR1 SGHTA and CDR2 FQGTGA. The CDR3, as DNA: TGTGCCAGCAGCCCGGGGGGAAACACCATATATTTT. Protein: CASSPGGNTIYF.

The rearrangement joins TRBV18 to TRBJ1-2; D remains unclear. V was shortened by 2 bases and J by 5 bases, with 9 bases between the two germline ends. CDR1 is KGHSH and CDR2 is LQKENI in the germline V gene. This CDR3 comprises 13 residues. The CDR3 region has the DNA TGTGCCAGCTCACCAATGAGTGGGTATGGCTACACCTTC. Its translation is CASSPMSGYGYTF. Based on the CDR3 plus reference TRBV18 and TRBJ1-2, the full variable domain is NAGVMQNPRHLVRRRGQEARLRCSPMKGHSHVYWYRQLPEEGLKFMVYLQKENIIDESGMPKERFSAEFPKEGPSILRIQQVVRGDSAAYFCASSPMSGYGYTFGSGTRLTVV.

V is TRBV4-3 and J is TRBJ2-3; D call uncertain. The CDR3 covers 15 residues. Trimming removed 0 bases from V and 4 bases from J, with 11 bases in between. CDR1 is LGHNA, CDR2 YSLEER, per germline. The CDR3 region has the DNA TGCGCCAGCAGCCAAGAGTCAGGCCTCCCAGATACGCAGTATTTT. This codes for CASSQESGLPDTQYF.

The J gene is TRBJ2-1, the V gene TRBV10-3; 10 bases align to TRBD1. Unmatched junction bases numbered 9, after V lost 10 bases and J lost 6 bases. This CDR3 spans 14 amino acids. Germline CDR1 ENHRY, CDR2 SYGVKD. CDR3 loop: CATTGTGESNEQFF. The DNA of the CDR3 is TGTGCCACCACCGGGACAGGGGAGAGCAATGAGCAGTTCTTC.

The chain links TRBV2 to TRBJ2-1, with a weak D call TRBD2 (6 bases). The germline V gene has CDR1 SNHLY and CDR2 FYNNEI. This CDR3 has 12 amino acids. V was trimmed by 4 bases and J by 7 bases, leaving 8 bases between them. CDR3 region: CASSGDWNEQFF. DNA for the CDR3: TGTGCCAGCAGTGGGGACTGGAATGAGCAGTTCTTC. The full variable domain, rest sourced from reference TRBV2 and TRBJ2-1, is EPEVTQTPSHQVTQMGQEVILRCVPISNHLYFYWYRQILGQKVEFLVSFYNNEISEKSEIFDDQFSVERPDGSNFTLKIRSTKLEDSAMYFCASSGDWNEQFFGPGTRLTVL.